The 8 T cell receptor beta chains below all came from one sample that was sequenced in a study of regulatory T cells in long-lasting Graves disease. Through Arm-PCR of CDR3 regions and iRepertoire HTBI primers, TCR beta libraries were built. TCRdb processed the multiplex PCR reads anew with MiXCR; each CDR3 protein has one entry. Found here are about 420,000 distinct CDR3 sequences, 16% of them singletons; the top ten hold about a quarter. Time point specified: newly diagnosed GD, antithyroid drugs for less than 3 months. Researchers made the TCR library from RNA that was extracted from PBMCs. The sample also formed part of further work on T cells in Graves' hyperthyroidism and ophthalmopathy.

The source was peripheral blood mononuclear cells (PBMCs), collected at new diagnosis, from a patient treated with antithyroid drugs. Every receptor here comes from a woman aged 18-29 years with Graves disease.

This clonotype was observed a few times. V gene TRBV7-9 combines with J gene TRBJ2-7, with TRBD2 matching 8 bases. This CDR3 spans 14 amino acids. The germline V gene encodes CDR1 SEHNR and CDR2 FQNEAQ (reference sequence). V shed 1 base and J 7 bases; nucleotides not matched to a gene: 6. The CDR3 coding sequence is TGTGCCAGCAGCTTAGATGCGGGAGGATCGGAGCAGTACTTC. Residues: CASSLDAGGSEQYF. The full variable domain, completed using reference TRBV7-9 and TRBJ2-7, is DTGVSQNPRHKITKRGQNVTFRCDPISEHNRLYWYRQTLGQGPEFLTYFQNEAQLEKSRLLSDRFSAERPKGSFSTLEIQRTEQGDSAMYLCASSLDAGGSEQYFGPGTRLTVT.

This clonotype was seen a handful of times. The gene calls are TRBV20-1 and TRBJ2-2; D remains ambiguous. V was clipped by 7 bases and J by 3 bases, with 6 bases between them. The CDR3 totals 11 residues. Germline V gives CDR1 DFQATT, CDR2 SNEGSKA (reference sequence). The CDR3 here is CSVRDTGELFF. The DNA of the CDR3 is TGCAGTGTTAGGGACACCGGGGAGCTGTTTTTT.

This chain joins TRBV29-1 and TRBJ2-5; 9 nucleotides agree with TRBD1. Germline values: CDR1 SQVTM, CDR2 ANQGSEA. The CDR3 is 15 residues long. The trim removed 4 bases at V and 2 bases at J, leaving 8 bases unmatched. Written as DNA, the CDR3 is TGCAGCGTTGGAGGACAGGGGTGGGGACAAGAGACCCAGTACTTC. Its protein product is CSVGGQGWGQETQYF.

Turning to this clonotype: Since a far larger clone is one base different, this is likely a read error. J is TRBJ2-2 and V is TRBV7-2; the match to TRBD2 covers 8 bases. The V segment lost 5 bases and the J segment 1 base; nucleotides outside the gene matches: 3. Germline assignment: CDR1 SGHTA and CDR2 FQGNSA. The CDR3 is made up of 15 amino acids. CDR3 nucleotides: TGTGCCAGCAGCGCTAGCGGGCTGAACACCGGGGAGCTGTTTTTT. This translates into CASSASGLNTGELFF.

This clonotype was seen ten or more times. The rearrangement uses TRBV11-1 and TRBJ1-1; possible D gene TRBD1, 6 bases. Trimming removed 2 bases from V and 2 bases from J, with 9 bases in between. Germline V CDR1 and CDR2: SGHAT, FQDESV (reference sequence). The length of the CDR3 is 14 residues. The CDR3 DNA is TGTGCCAGCAGCTTACTGGACAGCAACACTGAAGCTTTCTTT. Translated: CASSLLDSNTEAFF.

The chain uses TRBV5-1 and TRBJ2-1; 14 positions agree with TRBD2. The CDR3 totals 17 residues. The V and J ends lost 4 bases and 5 bases, in that order; junction bases with no gene match: 8. Germline V CDR1 and CDR2: SGHRS, YFSETQ. This CDR3 reads CASSQGTSGRQNNEQFF. As DNA, the CDR3 is TGCGCCAGCAGCCAGGGGACTAGCGGGAGACAAAACAATGAGCAGTTCTTC.

This clonotype was found many times. The CDR3 is CASKVLAGQETQYF. For the CDR3, the DNA is TGTGCCAGCAAAGTCCTAGCGGGGCAAGAGACCCAGTACTTC. V gene TRBV7-8 combines with J gene TRBJ2-5, with 9 bases that match TRBD2. The germline CDR1 and CDR2 sequences are SGHVS and FQNEAQ. The CDR3 is 14 amino acids. Trimming cost V 7 bases and J 2 bases; bases outside gene matches: 5. Full variable domain (remainder filled in from reference TRBV7-8 and TRBJ2-5): GAGVSQSPRYKVAKRGQDVALRCDPISGHVSLFWYQQALGQGPEFLTYFQNEAQLDKSGLPSDRFFAERPEGSVSTLKIQRTQQEDSAVYLCASKVLAGQETQYFGPGTRLLVL.

The table lists this clonotype with a few counts. The chain couples TRBV29-1 to TRBJ2-6; the D is unclear. Trimming left V 4 bases short and J 0 bases short, with 13 bases between. The CDR3 is 16 amino acids. Germline V gene lookup returns CDR1 SQVTM and CDR2 ANQGSEA. CDR3 coding DNA: TGCAGCGTTGGGGCAGCCGTTAGCTCTGGGGCCAACGTCCTGACTTTC. It translates to CSVGAAVSSGANVLTF.